The T cell receptor (beta chain) under discussion was sequenced for a study of T cell changes during pregnancy in multiple sclerosis (dated by TCRdb to between 2018 and 2020). With regard to the full study: The study examined how the T cell repertoire changed over the course of pregnancy in women with multiple sclerosis.

The CDR3 contains 17 residues, cysteine and phenylalanine counted. The DNA shown is the 51-base CDR3, in frame from base 1. The CDR1 and CDR2 encoded by the germline V gene are SGHTA and FQGNSA. Trimming removed 1 base from V and 0 bases from J; the gene matches leave 6 bases unexplained. With regard to this clone: It lacks a known antigen. No base quality values were provided; no much bigger clone lies one nucleotide off.

The library was generated by the immunoSEQ multiplex PCR assay. TCRdb retrieved this table from immuneACCESS and kept in-frame rearrangements only. Not all clones are present; in checked studies, unresolved V genes account for under half, and no reason is known for the remainder. The sample has tens of thousands of clones on record, roughly 92% of them singletons. The top ten hold around 0.45% of the sample. The chain uses TRBV7-2 and TRBJ2-4; 7 central nucleotides agree with TRBD2. The receptor was isolated from a female donor in good health, enrolled as a control in a pregnancy study. This sample comprised CD4+ T cells from peripheral blood mononuclear cells, obtained in the third trimester of pregnancy. The DNA sequence is TGTGCCAGCAGCTTAGAAGCGGGGCCCCTAGCCAAAAACATTCAGTACTTC. This is translated as CASSLEAGPLAKNIQYF.